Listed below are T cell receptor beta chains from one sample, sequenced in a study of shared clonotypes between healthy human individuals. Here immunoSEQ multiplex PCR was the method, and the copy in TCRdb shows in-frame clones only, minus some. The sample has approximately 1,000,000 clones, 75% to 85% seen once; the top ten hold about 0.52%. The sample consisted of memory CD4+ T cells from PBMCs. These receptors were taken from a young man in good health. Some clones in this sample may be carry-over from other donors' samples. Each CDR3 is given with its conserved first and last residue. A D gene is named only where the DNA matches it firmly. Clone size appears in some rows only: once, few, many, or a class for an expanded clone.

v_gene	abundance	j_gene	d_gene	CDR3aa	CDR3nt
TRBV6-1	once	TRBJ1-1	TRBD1	CASSEGGVDRLGRNTEAFF	TGTGCCAGCAGTGAAGGGGGCGTGGACAGGCTCGGTAGGAACACTGAAGCTTTCTTT
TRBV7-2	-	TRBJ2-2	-	CASRPSLGGSGELFF	TGTGCCAGCAGACCAAGCCTAGGGGGGTCCGGGGAGCTGTTTTTT
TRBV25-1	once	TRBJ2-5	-	CASSDSDGQETQYF	TGTGCCAGCAGTGACTCCGACGGACAAGAGACCCAGTACTTC
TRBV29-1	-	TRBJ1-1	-	CSVRVANTEAFF	TGCAGCGTTCGGGTCGCGAACACTGAAGCTTTCTTT
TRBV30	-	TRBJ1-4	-	CAWSPLRGKLFF	TGTGCCTGGAGTCCCCTGAGGGGAAAACTGTTTTTT
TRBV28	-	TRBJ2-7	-	CASRQGRSYEQYF	TGTGCCAGCCGCCAGGGTAGGTCCTACGAGCAGTACTTC
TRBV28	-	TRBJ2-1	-	CASNNEGANEQFF	TGTGCCAGCAACAACGAAGGGGCCAATGAGCAGTTCTTC
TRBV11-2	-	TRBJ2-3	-	CASSTRLEDTQYF	TGTGCCAGCAGCACCAGACTAGAAGATACGCAGTATTTT
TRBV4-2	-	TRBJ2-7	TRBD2	CASSHPSGGSGQYF	TGTGCCAGCAGCCATCCAAGCGGGGGCTCGGGGCAGTACTTC
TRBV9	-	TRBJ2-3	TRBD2	CASMKRGSTDTQYF	TGTGCCAGCATGAAGCGGGGAAGCACAGATACGCAGTATTTT
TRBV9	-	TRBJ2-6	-	CASSPRPPGGSGANVLTF	TGTGCCAGCAGCCCTCGACCGCCTGGGGGCTCTGGGGCCAACGTCCTGACTTTC
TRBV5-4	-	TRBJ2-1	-	CASSLAGSRSYNEQFF	TGTGCCAGCAGCTTGGCAGGGTCGAGATCCTACAATGAGCAGTTCTTC
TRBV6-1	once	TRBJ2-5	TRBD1	CASSEGQGWQETQYF	TGTGCCAGCAGTGAGGGACAGGGATGGCAAGAGACCCAGTACTTC
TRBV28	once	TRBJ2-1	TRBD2	CASRPGGRTYNEQFF	TGTGCCAGCCGGCCCGGCGGGAGAACCTACAATGAGCAGTTCTTC
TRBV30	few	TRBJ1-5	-	CAWNKGGVGQPQHF	TGTGCCTGGAATAAGGGGGGCGTAGGACAGCCCCAGCATTTT
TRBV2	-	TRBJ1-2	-	CASSSYWDGYTF	TGTGCCAGCAGTTCATACTGGGATGGCTACACCTTC
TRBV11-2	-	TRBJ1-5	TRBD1	CASSSEQGNQPQHF	TGTGCCAGCAGCTCAGAACAGGGGAATCAGCCCCAGCATTTT
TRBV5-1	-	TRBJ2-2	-	CASSPQGNTGELFF	TGCGCCAGCAGCCCGCAGGGGAACACCGGGGAGCTGTTTTTT
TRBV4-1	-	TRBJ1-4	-	CASSQADRTNEKLFF	TGCGCCAGCAGCCAAGCAGACAGAACTAATGAAAAACTGTTTTTT
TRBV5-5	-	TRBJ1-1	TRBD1	CASSPDRGTEAFF	TGTGCCAGCAGCCCGGACAGGGGTACTGAAGCTTTCTTT
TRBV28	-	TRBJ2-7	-	CASKPGSYEQYF	TGTGCCAGCAAGCCCGGTTCCTACGAGCAGTACTTC
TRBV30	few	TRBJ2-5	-	CAWSAYQETQYF	TGTGCCTGGAGTGCGTACCAAGAGACCCAGTACTTC
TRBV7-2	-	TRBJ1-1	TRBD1	CASSRQPGQAGTEAFF	TGTGCCAGCAGCCGCCAACCGGGACAGGCTGGTACTGAAGCTTTCTTT
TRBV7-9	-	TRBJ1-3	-	CASSLGVTGNTIYF	TGTGCCAGCAGCTTAGGGGTAACTGGAAACACCATATATTTT
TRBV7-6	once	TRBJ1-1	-	CASSLGYGAEAFF	TGTGCCAGCAGCCTCGGGTACGGGGCTGAAGCTTTCTTT
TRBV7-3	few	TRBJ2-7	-	CASSFGTDYEQYF	TGTGCCAGCAGCTTCGGGACGGACTACGAGCAGTACTTC
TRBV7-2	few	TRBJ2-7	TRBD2	CASSRDYPFLGYEQYF	TGTGCCAGCAGCCGGGACTATCCGTTTTTAGGCTACGAGCAGTACTTC